This T cell receptor beta chain was identified during a study of blood T cell repertoires in COVID-19. Assay: immunoSEQ multiplex PCR; the TCRdb copy retains only in-frame clones and omits some. Among about 340,000 clones, around nine tenths were seen once, and the ten largest hold about 7%. Germline CDR1 and CDR2: LGHNT and FRNRAP. This CDR3 is 14 amino acids long. V was pared by 7 bases and J by 7 bases, with 11 bases of the junction left unmatched. What was sequenced was peripheral blood. The chain has TRBV12-5 and TRBJ2-7; the match to TRBD1 covers 9 bases. This TCR was sampled from a woman aged 70-85 years with COVID-19, enrolled during active disease. CDR3 sequence reads: CASESGTGQGEQYF. In DNA, the CDR3 is TGTGCTAGTGAGTCCGGGACAGGGCAAGGGGAGCAGTACTTC.